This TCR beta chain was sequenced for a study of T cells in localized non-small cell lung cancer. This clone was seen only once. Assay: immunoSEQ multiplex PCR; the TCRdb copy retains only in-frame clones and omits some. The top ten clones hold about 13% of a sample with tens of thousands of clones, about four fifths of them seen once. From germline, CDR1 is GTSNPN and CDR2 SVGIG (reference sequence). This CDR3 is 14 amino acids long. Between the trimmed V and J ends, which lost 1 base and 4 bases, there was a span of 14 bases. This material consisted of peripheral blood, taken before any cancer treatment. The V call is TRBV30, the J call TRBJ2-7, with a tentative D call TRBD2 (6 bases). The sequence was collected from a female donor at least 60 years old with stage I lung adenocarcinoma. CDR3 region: CAWSDVRGNYEQYF. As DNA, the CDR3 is TGTGCCTGGAGTGATGTCCGGGGGAATTACGAGCAGTACTTC.